The 11 T cell receptor beta chains in this list originate from one sample, sequenced in a study of cytomegalovirus exposure and HLA in healthy donors. 13 Jbeta primers and 60 Vbeta primers were used for the PCR. TCRdb's table, derived via immunoSEQ multiplex PCR, lists solely in-frame clones and lacks some. Its table lists tens of thousands of clones. Material for sequencing was PBMCs. The source is a female donor in good health and CMV-seropositive.

The gene calls are TRBV7-6 and TRBJ2-7, with D possibly matching TRBD2 (5 bases). V lost 1 base and J 2 bases, leaving 12 bases between the germline ends. Germline-derived CDR1 and CDR2 are SGHVS and FNYEAQ. This CDR3 has 15 residues. CDR3 loop: CASSLEAGAPYEQYF. The CDR3 region has the DNA TGTGCCAGCAGCTTAGAGGCGGGTGCCCCCTACGAGCAGTACTTC.

This chain uses TRBV18 with TRBJ2-1, with 10 nucleotides matching TRBD1. Looked up from germline, CDR1 is KGHSH and CDR2 is LQKENI. Losses at the gene ends were 3 bases for V and 10 bases for J; bases not matched to a gene: 12. The CDR3 is made up of 16 amino acids. The CDR3 DNA is TGTGCCAGCTCACCTCTTCGACAGGGGGCTCCCAACGAGCAGTTCTTC. It yields the protein CASSPLRQGAPNEQFF.

The chain carries TRBV5-1 and TRBJ1-1, with a weak D call TRBD1 (6 bases). The length of the CDR3 is 13 residues. Trimming took 4 bases from V and 4 from J, leaving 11 bases between them. Germline V gene lookup returns CDR1 SGHRS and CDR2 YFSETQ. This CDR3 is CASSMDSVTEAFF. DNA for the CDR3: TGCGCCAGCAGCATGGACAGTGTCACTGAAGCTTTCTTT.

The chain joins TRBV7-2 to TRBJ2-3; perhaps TRBD2 as D (6 bases). This CDR3 spans 15 amino acids. The germline V gene has CDR1 SGHTA and CDR2 FQGNSA. The ends were cut back, 5 bases at V and 2 bases at J, with 14 bases in the middle. CDR3 sequence (DNA): TGTGCCAGCAGCCCCACAGCGGGCCACACAGATACGCAGTATTTT. Amino acids: CASSPTAGHTDTQYF. The complete variable domain, with remaining parts taken from reference TRBV7-2 and TRBJ2-3, reads GAGVSQSPSNKVTEKGKDVELRCDPISGHTALYWYRQSLGQGLEFLIYFQGNSAPDKSGLPSDRFSAERTGGSVSTLTIQRTQQEDSAVYLCASSPTAGHTDTQYFGPGTRLTVL.

This chain joins TRBV4-1 and TRBJ2-1; 9 bases fit TRBD2. CDR1 and CDR2 (germline): MGHRA, YSYEKL. The trim removed 1 base at V and 5 bases at J, leaving 6 bases unmatched. The CDR3 is made up of 16 amino acids. The CDR3 DNA reads as TGCGCCAGCAGCCAAGCTCTAGCGGGGACAAACAATGAGCAGTTCTTC. This translates into CASSQALAGTNNEQFF.

CDR3 DNA sequence: TGTGCCAGCAATCCGGGACTAGCTTATGGCTACACCTTC. Protein: CASNPGLAYGYTF. This chain uses TRBV19 with TRBJ1-2, with a weak D call TRBD1 (5 bases). There are 13 residues in the CDR3. Germline loops: CDR1 LNHDA, CDR2 SQIVND (reference sequence). V lost 9 bases and J lost 5, with 16 bases in between.

The chain links TRBV19 to TRBJ2-5; the match to TRBD2 covers 10 bases. The CDR3 spans 15 residues. The ends lost 3 bases at V and 0 bases at J; junction bases unmatched: 1. CDR1 is LNHDA and CDR2 is SQIVND in the germline V gene (reference sequence). Here the CDR3 DNA reads TGTGCCAGTAGTATGCTAGCGGGGGACCAAGAGACCCAGTACTTC. It translates to CASSMLAGDQETQYF.

The chain combines TRBV11-2 with TRBJ2-7, with 9 bases identical to TRBD1. The CDR3 length is 15 residues. After removal of 4 bases from V and 4 bases from J, the junction contained 8 bases not matched to a gene. The germline gives CDR1 SGHAT, CDR2 FQNNGV. The CDR3 region has the DNA TGTGCCAGCAGCTACTTAGGGACAGGGCGTTACGAGCAGTACTTC. Translation: CASSYLGTGRYEQYF.

CDR3 coding DNA: TGTGCCAGCAGCCCACCGGCTAGCGGGGGGGCCGAGCAGTACTTC. This sequence encodes CASSPPASGGAEQYF. The V and J genes are TRBV5-6 and TRBJ2-7; TRBD2 matches 12 bases. The germline V gene encodes CDR1 SGHDT and CDR2 YYEEEE. V trimming: 4 bases; J trimming: 6 bases; junction bases outside the gene matches: 8. This CDR3 comprises 15 residues.

V and J are TRBV27 and TRBJ1-1; perhaps TRBD1 as D (5 bases). Trimming stripped 0 bases from V and 10 bases from J, with 12 bases between. Per germline, CDR1 MNHEY and CDR2 SMNVEV (reference sequence). The CDR3 extends over 13 amino acids. Here the CDR3 reads CASSLSSGGGAFF. The CDR3 DNA reads TGTGCCAGCAGTTTATCGTCGGGGGGAGGAGCTTTCTTT.

On this clone itself: The junction departs from germline at one end; a sequencing error may be responsible. The chain links TRBV6-6 to TRBJ2-5; 9 positions match TRBD1. The CDR3 spans 15 residues. CDR1 and CDR2 (germline): MNHNY, SVGAGI (reference sequence). CDR3 in amino acids: CASRRITGGEEIQYF. The DNA for the CDR3 is TGTGCCAGCAGGAGAATAACAGGGGGCGAGGAGATCCAGTACTTC.